This T cell receptor (beta chain) derives from a study of graft-versus-host responses after intestinal transplantation. General study findings and limits: Present in recipient marrow, GvH clones included some that appeared first in ileum or blood.

The V gene lost 3 bases and the J gene lost 0 bases, with 10 bases spanning the gap. The CDR3 is 15 residues long. Germline V lookup: CDR1 LNHDA, CDR2 SQIVND (reference sequence). Generated by immunoSEQ multiplex PCR, the TCRdb table keeps only in-frame clones and is missing some. The sample includes just under 65,000 clones, over 90% of them seen just once. In regard to this clone: Its antigen is as yet unknown.

The TCR originated in a human donor who was the organ donor for an intestinal transplant. The chain couples TRBV19 to TRBJ2-3, with D possibly being TRBD1 (5 bases). The starting material was unstimulated CD8+ T cells sorted from spleen or lymph node cells, obtained before transplant. CDR3 residues: CASSMWGGSTDTQYF. In nucleotides, the CDR3 is TGTGCCAGTAGTATGTGGGGCGGTAGCACAGATACGCAGTATTTT.